The rows below give T cell receptor beta chains drawn from one sample of a study of response to subunit inactivated influenza vaccine. TCRdb itself ran the RT-PCR reads through MiXCR, one entry per CDR3 protein. The data contain about 520,000 distinct CDR3 sequences, about 25% of them seen just once; the ten biggest clones take up 1.5% to 2%. This specimen was CD4+ T cells sorted from PBMCs, taken more than 4 days after vaccination. Source of these receptors: a man in his fifties who received an inactivated influenza vaccine. The CDR3 runs from the conserved cysteine through the conserved F or W. The D gene is left open where the match is weak. For some rows the clone size is stated as once, few or many, or as a class when expanded; others skip it.

CDR3 length: 16
J gene: TRBJ2-1
clone size: NA
V gene: TRBV5-1
D gene: TRBD2
CDR3 DNA: TGCGCTAGCAGCCCCTCGACTAGCGGGAGGGTTGGTGAGCAGTTCTTC
CDR3 protein: CASSPSTSGRVGEQFF

CDR3 length: 15
J gene: TRBJ1-3
clone size: NA
V gene: TRBV6-5
D gene: NA
CDR3 DNA: TGTGCCAGCAGTTACCGGGGAGGGGTAGGAAACACCATATATTTT
CDR3 protein: CASSYRGGVGNTIYF

CDR3 length: 11
J gene: TRBJ2-7
clone size: NA
V gene: TRBV25-1
D gene: NA
CDR3 DNA: TGTGCCACTACCTCAACAACAGGGCAGTACTTC
CDR3 protein: CATTSTTGQYF

CDR3 length: 13
J gene: TRBJ2-1
clone size: NA
V gene: TRBV18
D gene: NA
CDR3 DNA: TGTGCCAGCTCACCCGCAAGTATCGATGAGCAGTTCTTC
CDR3 protein: CASSPASIDEQFF

CDR3 length: 16
J gene: TRBJ1-3
clone size: NA
V gene: TRBV14
D gene: NA
CDR3 DNA: TGTGCCAGCAGCCTTGGGGGAACCCTAACTGGAAACACCATATATTTT
CDR3 protein: CASSLGGTLTGNTIYF

CDR3 length: 14
J gene: TRBJ1-1
clone size: NA
V gene: TRBV6-5
D gene: TRBD1
CDR3 DNA: TGTGCCAGCAGTTACTCCAGGGGGGGCACTGAAGCTTTCTTT
CDR3 protein: CASSYSRGGTEAFF

CDR3 length: 13
J gene: TRBJ2-7
clone size: NA
V gene: TRBV30
D gene: NA
CDR3 DNA: TGTGCCTGGAGTCCCAGTAACTCCTACGAGCAGTACTTC
CDR3 protein: CAWSPSNSYEQYF

CDR3 length: 13
J gene: TRBJ2-3
clone size: few
V gene: TRBV6-1
D gene: NA
CDR3 DNA: TGTGCCAGCAGTAAGACTCTTACAGATACGCAGTATTTT
CDR3 protein: CASSKTLTDTQYF

CDR3 length: 16
J gene: TRBJ1-4
clone size: NA
V gene: TRBV4-1
D gene: NA
CDR3 DNA: TGCGCCAGCAGCCAAGCTGATAACCGGGGGGGTGAAAAACTGTTTTTT
CDR3 protein: CASSQADNRGGEKLFF

CDR3 length: 14
J gene: TRBJ2-5
clone size: NA
V gene: TRBV20-1
D gene: TRBD2
CDR3 DNA: TGCAGTGCTACAGGACTAGCGGGAGGCGAGACCCAGTACTTC
CDR3 protein: CSATGLAGGETQYF

CDR3 length: 14
J gene: TRBJ1-1
clone size: few
V gene: TRBV12-3/TRBV12-4
D gene: TRBD1
CDR3 DNA: TGTGCCAGCAGTCGTTGGACAGGGCAGACTGAAGCTTTCTTT
CDR3 protein: CASSRWTGQTEAFF

CDR3 length: 15
J gene: TRBJ2-5
clone size: NA
V gene: TRBV7-9
D gene: NA
CDR3 DNA: TGTGCCAGCAGCCTCACCTTACTCAATACGGAGACCCAGTACTTC
CDR3 protein: CASSLTLLNTETQYF

CDR3 length: 15
J gene: TRBJ1-6
clone size: NA
V gene: TRBV5-1
D gene: NA
CDR3 DNA: TGCGCCAGCAGCTTGGATCGGGGGGGAAATTCACCCCTCCACTTT
CDR3 protein: CASSLDRGGNSPLHF

CDR3 length: 13
J gene: TRBJ2-5
clone size: NA
V gene: TRBV7-9
D gene: NA
CDR3 DNA: TGTGCCAGCAGCGCCGGGACCTCAACGACCCAGTACTTC
CDR3 protein: CASSAGTSTTQYF

CDR3 length: 12
J gene: TRBJ2-3
clone size: NA
V gene: TRBV28
D gene: TRBD1
CDR3 DNA: TGTGCCAGCAGAGAACAGGGGTCAACGCAGTATTTT
CDR3 protein: CASREQGSTQYF

CDR3 length: 11
J gene: TRBJ2-1
clone size: few
V gene: TRBV28
D gene: NA
CDR3 DNA: TGTGCCAGCAGTTTATATCATGAGCAGTTCTTC
CDR3 protein: CASSLYHEQFF

CDR3 length: 13
J gene: TRBJ1-4
clone size: NA
V gene: TRBV12-3/TRBV12-4
D gene: NA
CDR3 DNA: TGTGCCAGCAGTTTACAGACTATGGAAAAACTGTTTTTT
CDR3 protein: CASSLQTMEKLFF

CDR3 length: 15
J gene: TRBJ2-1
clone size: few
V gene: TRBV11-2
D gene: TRBD1
CDR3 DNA: TGTGCCAGCAGCTTGGGCCGACAGGGTTACAATGAGCAGTTCTTC
CDR3 protein: CASSLGRQGYNEQFF

CDR3 length: 15
J gene: TRBJ2-1
clone size: few
V gene: TRBV15
D gene: TRBD2
CDR3 DNA: TGTGCCACCAGCTCCCGGACTAGCGGGGGGGCTGGGCAGTTCTTC
CDR3 protein: CATSSRTSGGAGQFF

CDR3 length: 15
J gene: TRBJ2-7
clone size: NA
V gene: TRBV20-1
D gene: NA
CDR3 DNA: TGCAGTGCTAGAGATGGGTTAAGGGTGTTCTACGAGCAGTACTTC
CDR3 protein: CSARDGLRVFYEQYF

CDR3 length: 13
J gene: TRBJ1-2
clone size: NA
V gene: TRBV29-1
D gene: TRBD1
CDR3 DNA: TGCAGCGTTGAAGGACAGGGGTCGTATGGCTACACCTTC
CDR3 protein: CSVEGQGSYGYTF